This TCR beta chain is drawn from a study of T-cell reconstitution after alpha-beta-depleted transplantation in children. Unique molecular identifiers were used to barcode this TCRbeta library. TCRdb re-analysed the PCR reads in MiXCR, keeping a single row per CDR3 protein. The sample lists some 400,000 distinct CDR3 sequences; around 21% were seen once. With 6 bases clipped from V and 6 bases from J, the junction kept 6 bases outside the gene matches. The CDR3 is made up of 16 amino acids. The chain employs TRBV12-3 or TRBV12-4 and TRBJ2-2; TRBD2 agrees at 14 bases. The clonotype was recovered from a human donor who donated a stem cell graft to a child with acute myeloid leukemia. The source was PBMCs from the stem cell graft donor, collected from the stem cell graft. CDR3 residues: CASSFGTSGRPGELFF. The CDR3 nucleotides are TGTGCCAGCAGCTTCGGGACTAGCGGGAGACCCGGGGAGCTGTTTTTT.